Here is one T cell receptor beta chain with its context. This clonotype was seen a handful of times. The antigen it recognizes is unknown. No qualities accompany the bases; no much larger clone lies one base away. The data were taken from a study of CD8 T cells in ankylosing spondylitis (dated by TCRdb to the late 2010s). Some background on the complete study: The study profiled T cell receptor beta repertoires in healthy donors and ankylosing spondylitis patients to find disease-linked TCR variants. The full study cohort was made up of about 24 ankylosing spondylitis patients and about a hundred healthy donors. Peripheral blood was sampled, and synovial fluid was also collected from ankylosing spondylitis patients.

For CDR1 and CDR2, the germline V gene (reference sequence) lists SEHNR and FQNEAQ. Compared with germline, V lacks 0 bases and J lacks 8 bases; bases without a gene match: 8. The CDR3 runs 15 residues from the cysteine to the phenylalanine. Only the CDR3 DNA is retained, 45 bases long and in frame from the first base. Paper-wide results and their limitations: A TCR beta motif made up of about eight highly homologous amino acid variants appeared to be characteristic of blood from ankylosing spondylitis patients. The disease-linked clones showed a CD8+ phenotype and occurred at relatively low frequencies in peripheral blood. The disease-linked clones were reported to be significantly enriched in matched synovial fluid samples from ankylosing spondylitis patients. Some of the motif variants had been reported before in the synovial fluid and blood of reactive arthritis patients, a finding that suggests common disease-initiation mechanisms.

TCRdb names Illumina HiSeq 2500 as the instrument used. TCR beta libraries were prepared by quantitative 5'-RACE with molecular barcodes. The original methods were these. A new computational method, built on a probabilistic model of VDJ rearrangement, was used to identify disease-linked TCR variants. TCRdb reprocessed the public reads (quality trimming at Q25 with fastp, clone calling with MiXCR) and kept in-frame beta chains. Every CDR3 protein is listed once, alongside the most common genes and DNA of its rows. The V and J calls reflect TCRdb's pipeline rather than the authors' work. Within this sample are some 400,000 distinct CDR3 sequences, with around 24% of them counted one time only. About 16% of the sample is held by the ten biggest clonotypes.

The sequence was collected from a male donor with ankylosing spondylitis. The sequence is built from TRBV7-9 and TRBJ1-2; the junction holds 8 bases that match TRBD1. The sequenced sample consisted of blood, either unsorted or a sorted T cell fraction (not recorded which). At the DNA level, the sequence is TGTGCCAGCAGCTTAGCGACAGGGGTTTCGGGAGGCTACACCTTC. This codes for CASSLATGVSGGYTF.